This section outlines one T cell receptor beta chain sequence together with its context. Its specificity is unknown. Trimming removed 4 bases from V and 8 bases from J; junction bases left unmatched: 12. This CDR3 spans 15 amino acids. Per the germline V gene, CDR1 is MNHEY and CDR2 is SVGEGT. This specimen comes from a study of T cell repertoires in cytomegalovirus infection. About the study: Both a matching HLA type and CMV infection were indicated by public TCR beta signatures. Regarding the study as a whole: The ex vivo response was dominated by HLA-C-restricted CMV-specific TCR beta clonotypes. Cumulative public TCR beta family frequency identified carriers of CMV plus the relevant HLA.

TCRdb processed the reads anew with MiXCR; each CDR3 protein has one entry. The repertoire holds around 180,000 distinct CDR3 sequences, 28% seen once, with roughly 32% in the top ten. The sample consisted of PBMCs. This chain uses TRBV6-2 or TRBV6-3 with TRBJ1-2; 8 nucleotides align to TRBD1. This receptor was obtained from a human donor in good health (CMV status not recorded). Some clones in this sample may be carry-over from other donors' samples. CDR3 sequence: CASSLSTGVSYGYTF. CDR3 in DNA: TGTGCCAGCAGTTTGTCGACAGGGGTGTCGTACGGCTACACCTTC.